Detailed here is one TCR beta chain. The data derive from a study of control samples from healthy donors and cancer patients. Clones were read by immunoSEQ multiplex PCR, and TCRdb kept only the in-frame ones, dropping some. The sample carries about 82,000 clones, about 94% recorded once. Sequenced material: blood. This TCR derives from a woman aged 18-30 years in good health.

For the CDR3, the DNA is TGCGCCAGCAGCGGACGAGAGGGACCGGCTTATGGCTACACCTTC. Translating gives CASSGREGPAYGYTF. V usage is TRBV5-1 and J usage is TRBJ1-2; perhaps TRBD1 as D (5 bases). Trimming took 4 bases from V and 5 from J, leaving 18 bases between them. The CDR3 is 15 amino acids. Germline CDR1 SGHRS, CDR2 YFSETQ.